The rows below give T cell receptor beta chains drawn from one sample of a study of cytotoxic CD8 clonotypes in ibrutinib-treated CLL. The protocol was immunoSEQ multiplex PCR, while the TCRdb copy is restricted to in-frame clones and leaves out a portion. The sample has about 200,000 clones, 70% seen once; the top ten hold approximately 6%. Sequencing was performed on PBMCs, taken after 12 months of ibrutinib treatment. Receptors were obtained from a human donor with chronic lymphocytic leukemia. Each CDR3 is given with its conserved first and last residue. A D gene is named only where the DNA matches it firmly.

V: TRBV5-6; J: TRBJ2-3; D: -; CDR3: CASSLNRGGYTQYF
V: TRBV6-5; J: TRBJ2-7; D: -; CDR3: CASSPSGNSYEQYF
V: TRBV6-5; J: TRBJ2-7; D: -; CDR3: CASSFGGGGSGEQYF
V: TRBV9; J: TRBJ2-3; D: -; CDR3: CASSVELDPSTDTQYF
V: TRBV29-1; J: TRBJ2-7; D: -; CDR3: CSVAGLWGKSYEQYF
V: TRBV7-9; J: TRBJ2-1; D: -; CDR3: CASTPRDVTYNEQFF
V: TRBV27; J: TRBJ2-7; D: TRBD2; CDR3: CASKDGTSDYEQYF
V: TRBV30; J: TRBJ2-1; D: -; CDR3: CAWSYRVDEQFF
V: TRBV28; J: TRBJ1-3; D: -; CDR3: CASSYETFSGNTIYF
V: TRBV6-5; J: TRBJ2-3; D: -; CDR3: CASRRQFTSTDTQYF
V: TRBV18; J: TRBJ2-3; D: TRBD2; CDR3: CASSPMTSGAGDTQYF
V: TRBV19; J: TRBJ2-5; D: -; CDR3: CASSRQAGYETQYF
V: TRBV13; J: TRBJ2-3; D: -; CDR3: CASSPRGQADTQYF
V: TRBV5-8; J: TRBJ2-7; D: TRBD2; CDR3: CASSLAGGIYEQYF
V: TRBV5-1; J: TRBJ1-6; D: -; CDR3: CASSPRRGSYNSPLHF
V: TRBV30; J: TRBJ2-7; D: -; CDR3: CAWSVLREQYF
V: TRBV29-1; J: TRBJ1-1; D: -; CDR3: CSSRDNTEAFF
V: TRBV18; J: TRBJ2-2; D: -; CDR3: CASSPEGPINTGELFF
V: TRBV6-1; J: TRBJ1-1; D: -; CDR3: CASSTGTVVNTEAFF
V: TRBV18; J: TRBJ2-6; D: -; CDR3: CASSLDGPGAGANVLTF
V: TRBV9; J: TRBJ1-5; D: -; CDR3: CASSASGFSNQPQHF
V: TRBV29-1; J: TRBJ2-3; D: -; CDR3: CSVVWTDTQYF
V: TRBV6-6; J: TRBJ1-5; D: -; CDR3: CATEGQNGPQHF
V: TRBV6-6; J: TRBJ1-2; D: -; CDR3: CASSLDRGASYGYTF
V: TRBV6-1; J: TRBJ2-5; D: TRBD1; CDR3: CASSEAQGAGRETQYF
V: TRBV13; J: TRBJ2-3; D: TRBD2; CDR3: CASSSLAGGSTDTQYF
V: TRBV5-1; J: TRBJ2-7; D: -; CDR3: CASSLVYSFPFEQYF
V: TRBV7-6; J: TRBJ1-2; D: -; CDR3: CASSSGTRHTF
V: TRBV7-8; J: TRBJ2-1; D: -; CDR3: CASSLGGGEQFF
V: TRBV30; J: TRBJ1-1; D: -; CDR3: CAWSAFGLGRAFF
V: TRBV7-6; J: TRBJ2-5; D: -; CDR3: CASSDGGLTLETQYF
V: TRBV28; J: TRBJ1-2; D: -; CDR3: CASSLDSYGYTF
V: TRBV18; J: TRBJ2-5; D: TRBD2; CDR3: CASSPYYTSGRSGQETQYF
V: TRBV27; J: TRBJ2-7; D: -; CDR3: CASSLLGVEQYF
V: TRBV2; J: TRBJ1-1; D: TRBD1; CDR3: CASSADRVDTEAFF
V: TRBV14; J: TRBJ2-3; D: TRBD2; CDR3: CASSQLAGLTDTQYF
V: TRBV2; J: TRBJ2-3; D: TRBD2; CDR3: CASRETSGGTDTQYF